This T cell receptor (beta chain) was obtained from a study of CD8 T cells in Susac syndrome. In its sample, this clonotype was seen a few times. The CDR3 covers 14 residues. Trimming removed 4 bases at V and 2 bases at J, with 12 bases between. It was with random hexamers that about 0.45 to 1 ug RNA was reverse transcribed. The CDR3 of TCR beta was amplified by immunoSEQ multiplex PCR across 54 Vbeta and 13 Jbeta. TCRdb reprocessed the immunoSEQ multiplex PCR reads via MiXCR and lists one record per CDR3 protein. The table shows 190,000 or so distinct CDR3 sequences, with nearly 95% occurring only once.

The sample taken for sequencing was CD4+ T cells from PBMCs. The chain has TRBV12-3 or TRBV12-4 and TRBJ2-7; D tentatively reads TRBD1 or TRBD2 (5 bases each). This receptor was identified in a human donor with multiple sclerosis. Here the CDR3 DNA reads TGTGCCAGCAGTTCTGGGGGTGGGCCCTACGAGCAGTACTTC. Amino acids: CASSSGGGPYEQYF.